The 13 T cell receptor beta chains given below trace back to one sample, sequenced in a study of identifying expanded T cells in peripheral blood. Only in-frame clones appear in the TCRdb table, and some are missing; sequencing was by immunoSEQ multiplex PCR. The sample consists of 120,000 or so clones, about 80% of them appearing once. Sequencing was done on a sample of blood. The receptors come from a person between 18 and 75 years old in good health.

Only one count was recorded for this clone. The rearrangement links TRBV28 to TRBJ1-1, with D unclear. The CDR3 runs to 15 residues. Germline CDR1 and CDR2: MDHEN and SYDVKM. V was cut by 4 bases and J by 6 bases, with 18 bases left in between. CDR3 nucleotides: TGTGCCAGCAGTTCGGCCCGGGGTCGCCTTTCTGAAGCTTTCTTT. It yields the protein CASSSARGRLSEAFF.

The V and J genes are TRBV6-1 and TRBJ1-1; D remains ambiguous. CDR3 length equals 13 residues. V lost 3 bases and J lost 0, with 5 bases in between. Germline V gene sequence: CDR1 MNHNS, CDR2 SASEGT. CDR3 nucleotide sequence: TGTGCCAGCAGTGAGCCGATGAACACTGAAGCTTTCTTT. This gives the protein CASSEPMNTEAFF.

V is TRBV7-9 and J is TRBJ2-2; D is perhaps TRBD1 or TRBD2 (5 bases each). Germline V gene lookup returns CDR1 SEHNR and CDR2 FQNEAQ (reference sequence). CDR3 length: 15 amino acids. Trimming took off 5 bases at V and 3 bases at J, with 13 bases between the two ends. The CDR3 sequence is CASSLFGTDTGELFF. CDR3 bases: TGTGCCAGCAGCCTCTTCGGGACCGACACCGGGGAGCTGTTTTTT.

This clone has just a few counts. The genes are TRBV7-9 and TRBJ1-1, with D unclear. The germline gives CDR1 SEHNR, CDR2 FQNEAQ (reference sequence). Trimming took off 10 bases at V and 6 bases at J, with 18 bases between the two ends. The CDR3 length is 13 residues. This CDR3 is CATSGTQTSEAFF. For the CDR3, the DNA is TGTGCCACTTCGGGAACCCAGACCTCTGAAGCTTTCTTT.

The CDR3 is CASSPTYGYTF. The CDR3 region has the DNA TGTGCCAGCAGTCCCACTTATGGCTACACCTTC. This rearrangement joins TRBV6-6 to TRBJ1-2; D not certain. In germline, CDR1 is MNHNY, CDR2 SVGAGI (reference sequence). This CDR3 has 11 residues. V shed 5 bases and J shed 5 bases, with 6 bases lying between them.

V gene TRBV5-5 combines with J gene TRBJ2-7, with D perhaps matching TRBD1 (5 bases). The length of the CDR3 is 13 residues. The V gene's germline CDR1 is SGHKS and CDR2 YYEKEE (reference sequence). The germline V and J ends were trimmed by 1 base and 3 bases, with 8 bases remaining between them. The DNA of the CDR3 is TGTGCCAGCAGCTTGAGGGGCAGCTACGAGCAGTACTTC. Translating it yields CASSLRGSYEQYF.

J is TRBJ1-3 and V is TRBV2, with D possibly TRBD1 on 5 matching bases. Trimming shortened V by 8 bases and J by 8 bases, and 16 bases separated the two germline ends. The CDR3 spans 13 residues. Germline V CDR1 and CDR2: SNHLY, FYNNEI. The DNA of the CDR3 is TGTGCCAGCCGAGATGAGACAGTGTACACCATATATTTT. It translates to CASRDETVYTIYF. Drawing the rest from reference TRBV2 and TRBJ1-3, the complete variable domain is EPEVTQTPSHQVTQMGQEVILRCVPISNHLYFYWYRQILGQKVEFLVSFYNNEISEKSEIFDDQFSVERPDGSNFTLKIRSTKLEDSAMYFCASRDETVYTIYFGEGSWLTVV.

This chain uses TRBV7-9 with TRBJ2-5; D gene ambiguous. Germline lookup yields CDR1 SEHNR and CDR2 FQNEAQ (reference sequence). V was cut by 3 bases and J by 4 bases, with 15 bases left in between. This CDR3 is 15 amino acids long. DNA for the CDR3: TGTGCCAGCAGCTTTTTAGAAGTAGGTGGAGAGACCCAGTACTTC. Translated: CASSFLEVGGETQYF.

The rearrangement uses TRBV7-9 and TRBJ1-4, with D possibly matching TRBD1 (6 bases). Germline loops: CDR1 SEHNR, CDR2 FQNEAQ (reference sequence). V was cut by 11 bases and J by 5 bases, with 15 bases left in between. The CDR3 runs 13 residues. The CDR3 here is CAGRVRGNEKLFF. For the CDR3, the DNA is TGTGCCGGCCGTGTCAGGGGAAATGAAAAACTGTTTTTT.

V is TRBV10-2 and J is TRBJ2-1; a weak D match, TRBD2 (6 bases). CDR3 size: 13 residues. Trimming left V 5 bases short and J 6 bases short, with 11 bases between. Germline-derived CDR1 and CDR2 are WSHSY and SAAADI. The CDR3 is CASSNGLSNEQFF. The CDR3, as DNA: TGCGCCAGCAGTAACGGACTAAGCAATGAGCAGTTCTTC.

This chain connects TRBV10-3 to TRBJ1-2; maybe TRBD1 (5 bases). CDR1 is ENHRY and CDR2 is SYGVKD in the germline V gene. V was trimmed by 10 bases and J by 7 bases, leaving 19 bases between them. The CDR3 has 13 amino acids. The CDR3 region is CATTEWGSGGYTF. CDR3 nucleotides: TGTGCCACCACTGAGTGGGGGAGCGGTGGCTACACCTTC.

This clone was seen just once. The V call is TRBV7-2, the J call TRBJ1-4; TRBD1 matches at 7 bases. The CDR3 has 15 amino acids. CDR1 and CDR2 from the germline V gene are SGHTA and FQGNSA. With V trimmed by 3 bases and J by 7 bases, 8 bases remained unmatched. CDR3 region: CASSLLGGGGEKLFF. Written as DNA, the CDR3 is TGTGCCAGCAGCTTGCTAGGGGGCGGAGGTGAAAAACTGTTTTTT. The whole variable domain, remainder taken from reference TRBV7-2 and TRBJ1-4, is GAGVSQSPSNKVTEKGKDVELRCDPISGHTALYWYRQSLGQGLEFLIYFQGNSAPDKSGLPSDRFSAERTGGSVSTLTIQRTQQEDSAVYLCASSLLGGGGEKLFFGSGTQLSVL.

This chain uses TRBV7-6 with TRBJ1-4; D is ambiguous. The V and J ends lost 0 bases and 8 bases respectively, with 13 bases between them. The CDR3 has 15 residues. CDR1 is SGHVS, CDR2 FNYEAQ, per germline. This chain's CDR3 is CASSLADFPLEKLFF. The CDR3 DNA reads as TGTGCCAGCAGCTTAGCCGACTTTCCCCTGGAAAAACTGTTTTTT.